The 32 T cell receptor beta chains presented below share a single source sample, sequenced in a study of long-term antiretroviral therapy in people with HIV. Version v3.0 of the immunoSEQ assay was performed at survey level. TCRdb keeps only in-frame clones here, not all; method: immunoSEQ multiplex PCR. The data hold approximately 18,000 clones, with roughly 92% observed a single time. The sequencing used unsorted PBMCs, collected 0.6 years after starting antiretroviral therapy. Receptor source: a woman in her forties with HIV.

J is TRBJ2-1 and V is TRBV7-3; maybe TRBD2 (6 bases). From germline, CDR1 is SGHTA and CDR2 FQGTGA. The V end was cut by 7 bases, the J end by 7 bases, with 14 bases between. The CDR3 sequence is 13 residues long. The CDR3: CASIKAGQNEQFF. DNA of the CDR3: TGTGCCAGCATTAAAGCGGGCCAGAATGAGCAGTTCTTC.

This clone has only one observation. The chain is built from TRBV2 and TRBJ1-1; D is ambiguous. The CDR3 sequence is 13 residues long. CDR1 and CDR2 from the germline V gene are SNHLY and FYNNEI. With 5 bases removed from V and 7 bases from J, the gap between germline ends came to 14 bases. In DNA form, the CDR3 reads TGTGCCAGCAGTCAGCGGCGACTGGGTGAAGCTTTCTTT. Encoded protein: CASSQRRLGEAFF.

The chain combines TRBV5-1 with TRBJ2-5; D is undetermined. Trimming removed 0 bases at V and 5 bases at J, with 11 bases between. The germline gives CDR1 SGHRS, CDR2 YFSETQ. The CDR3 extends over 14 amino acids. The CDR3 nucleotides read TGCGCCAGCAGCTTGGTATTGGAACCTGAGACCCAGTACTTC. As protein: CASSLVLEPETQYF.

The rearrangement joins TRBV5-4 to TRBJ2-7, with D possibly TRBD1 on 6 matching bases. The CDR3 spans 16 residues. Looked up from germline, CDR1 is SGHNT and CDR2 is YYREEE (reference sequence). Trimming left V 4 bases short and J 0 bases short, with 17 bases between. CDR3 sequence reads: CASSPKGQSSSYEQYF. Written as DNA, the CDR3 is TGTGCCAGCAGCCCCAAAGGACAGTCTTCCTCCTACGAGCAGTACTTC. The full variable domain, completed using reference TRBV5-4 and TRBJ2-7, is ETGVTQSPTHLIKTRGQQVTLRCSSQSGHNTVSWYQQALGQGPQFIFQYYREEENGRGNFPPRFSGLQFPNYSSELNVNALELDDSALYLCASSPKGQSSSYEQYFGPGTRLTVT.

This chain joins TRBV19 and TRBJ2-5, with 9 bases fitting TRBD2. CDR1 and CDR2 (germline): LNHDA, SQIVND (reference sequence). CDR3 length equals 14 residues. V shed 4 bases, J shed 4 bases, and the junction held 4 bases outside the gene matches. CDR3 DNA sequence: TGTGCCAGTAGTACTAGCGGGGTTGGAGAGACCCAGTACTTC. It yields the protein CASSTSGVGETQYF.

In this sample, this clone turned up once. This chain links TRBV4-1 with TRBJ1-1; no reliable D call. The CDR3 runs 12 residues. V lost 0 bases to trimming and J lost 3 bases, with 2 bases between them. Germline CDR1 is MGHRA and CDR2 is YSYEKL. DNA of the CDR3: TGCGCCAGCAGCCAAGACCACACTGAAGCTTTCTTT. Amino acid sequence: CASSQDHTEAFF.

This chain uses TRBV5-4 with TRBJ2-5; perhaps TRBD2 as D (6 bases). The CDR3 runs to 14 residues. With 2 bases removed from V and 0 bases from J, the gap between germline ends came to 8 bases. Germline CDR1 SGHNT, CDR2 YYREEE (reference sequence). CDR3 DNA: TGTGCCAGCAGCTTCGGAGGGAACCAAGAGACCCAGTACTTC. Translating gives CASSFGGNQETQYF.

The chain links TRBV5-1 to TRBJ1-1, with TRBD1 as a possible D gene (5 bases). From germline, CDR1 is SGHRS and CDR2 YFSETQ. This CDR3 is built from 13 residues. Trimming cost V 4 bases and J 1 base, with 8 bases left between them. The CDR3 is CASSPQGNTEAFF. Here the CDR3 DNA reads TGCGCCAGCAGCCCCCAGGGGAACACTGAAGCTTTCTTT.

The chain joins TRBV19 to TRBJ2-7; D perhaps matches TRBD1 (6 bases). The CDR3 has 14 residues. The V and J ends lost 3 bases and 1 base respectively, with 10 bases between them. CDR1 and CDR2 from the germline V gene are LNHDA and SQIVND (reference sequence). CDR3 nucleotides: TGTGCCAGTAGTATGGCCGACAGGTCCTACGAGCAGTACTTC. This codes for CASSMADRSYEQYF. Full variable domain (missing parts from reference TRBV19 and TRBJ2-7): DGGITQSPKYLFRKEGQNVTLSCEQNLNHDAMYWYRQDPGQGLRLIYYSQIVNDFQKGDIAEGYSVSREKKESFPLTVTSAQKNPTAFYLCASSMADRSYEQYFGPGTRLTVT.

The table lists this clone with a few counts. The chain couples TRBV7-2 to TRBJ1-6; the D gene is possibly TRBD1 (6 bases). Trimming took off 5 bases at V and 7 bases at J, with 18 bases between the two ends. This CDR3 comprises 16 residues. CDR1 is SGHTA and CDR2 is FQGNSA in the germline V gene. Here the CDR3 reads CASSRKEGVSNSPLHF. The CDR3 DNA sequence: TGTGCCAGCAGCCGAAAAGAGGGGGTATCAAATTCACCCCTCCACTTT.

This chain uses TRBV5-1 with TRBJ2-2; D may be TRBD1 (6 bases). The CDR3 has 14 residues. Germline CDR1 reads SGHRS; CDR2 reads YFSETQ. Deletions cut 4 bases from V and 4 bases from J, with 11 bases between. This CDR3 reads CASSPGQSTGELFF. CDR3 in DNA: TGCGCCAGCAGCCCTGGACAGTCCACCGGGGAGCTGTTTTTT.

In DNA form, the CDR3 reads TGTGCCTGGAGTACTTTAGGGCGCTCTCCGCAGTATTTT. Translating it yields CAWSTLGRSPQYF. V usage is TRBV30 and J usage is TRBJ2-3; D remains unclear. CDR3 size: 13 residues. V lost 2 bases and J 10 bases, leaving 16 bases between the germline ends. The V gene's germline CDR1 is GTSNPN and CDR2 SVGIG (reference sequence).

The V and J genes are TRBV7-8 and TRBJ1-5, with a possible D match to TRBD1 (5 bases). V was cut by 1 base and J by 2 bases, with 15 bases left in between. Germline V gene data show CDR1 as SGHVS and CDR2 as FQNEAQ. The CDR3 has 17 amino acids. DNA of the CDR3: TGTGCCAGCAGCTTAGTTTGGGGGTCATGGGGCAATCAGCCCCAGCATTTT. Amino acid sequence: CASSLVWGSWGNQPQHF.

V usage is TRBV19 and J usage is TRBJ1-1; D may be TRBD1 (5 bases). This CDR3 region has 14 residues. Germline V lookup: CDR1 LNHDA, CDR2 SQIVND (reference sequence). V lost 5 bases, J lost 5 bases, and 15 bases lay in between. The CDR3 protein is CASSFQGGMTEAFF. The DNA of the CDR3 is TGTGCCAGTAGTTTTCAGGGTGGGATGACTGAAGCTTTCTTT.

The chain combines TRBV6-1 with TRBJ1-1, with D hard to call. Trimming removed 3 bases at V and 4 bases at J, with 3 bases between. CDR3 length: 11 amino acids. CDR1 MNHNS and CDR2 SASEGT come from the germline V gene. The CDR3 region is CASSEVTEAFF. For the CDR3, the DNA is TGTGCCAGCAGTGAGGTCACTGAAGCTTTCTTT.

The chain couples TRBV6-5 to TRBJ2-4; the D gene is possibly TRBD2 (6 bases). The CDR3 spans 12 residues. Looked up from germline, CDR1 is MNHEY and CDR2 is SVGAGI. Between the trimmed V and J ends, which lost 8 bases and 9 bases, there was a span of 14 bases. The CDR3 DNA reads as TGTGCCAGCCTCGCGGGGTCGGGCATTCAGTACTTC. Translated: CASLAGSGIQYF.

The chain combines TRBV5-4 with TRBJ2-5; no clear D. CDR3 length: 15 residues. Trimming stripped 1 base from V and 0 bases from J, with 10 bases between. Germline CDR1 is SGHNT and CDR2 is YYREEE (reference sequence). The CDR3 reads CASSLPGRNQETQYF. CDR3 in DNA: TGTGCCAGCAGCTTGCCCGGCAGGAACCAAGAGACCCAGTACTTC.

This sequence joins TRBV4-1 and TRBJ2-1, with TRBD2 matching 10 bases. Germline CDR1 MGHRA, CDR2 YSYEKL. The CDR3 runs 17 residues. V trimming: 3 bases; J trimming: 1 base; junction bases outside the gene matches: 6. CDR3 amino acids: CASSQGGSGGSYNEQFF. Written as DNA, the CDR3 is TGCGCCAGCAGCCAGGGGGGTAGCGGGGGGTCCTACAATGAGCAGTTCTTC.

The sample holds a few counts of this clone. The chain couples TRBV7-2 to TRBJ1-1; D might be TRBD1 (6 bases). The V and J ends lost 0 bases and 5 bases respectively, with 16 bases between them. Germline V CDR1 and CDR2: SGHTA, FQGNSA. This CDR3 contains 16 residues. The CDR3 DNA follows: TGTGCCAGCAGCTTAGCACCTTACAGGGAGAGGACTGAAGCTTTCTTT. This gives the protein CASSLAPYRERTEAFF. The whole variable domain, filled in from reference TRBV7-2 and TRBJ1-1, reads GAGVSQSPSNKVTEKGKDVELRCDPISGHTALYWYRQSLGQGLEFLIYFQGNSAPDKSGLPSDRFSAERTGGSVSTLTIQRTQQEDSAVYLCASSLAPYRERTEAFFGQGTRLTVV.

CDR3 protein: CASSQADRGSTEAFF. The DNA for the CDR3 is TGTGCCAGCAGCCAAGCGGACAGGGGGAGTACTGAAGCTTTCTTT. This chain joins TRBV14 and TRBJ1-1; 10 nucleotides line up with TRBD1. Per germline, CDR1 SGHDN and CDR2 FVKESK. The CDR3 spans 15 residues. V shed 1 base and J 5 bases; nucleotides not matched to a gene: 4.

This clone was counted only a few times. The chain recombines TRBV5-4 with TRBJ2-1; D is possibly TRBD1 or TRBD2 (5 bases each). The CDR3 sequence is 12 residues long. Germline V gene lookup returns CDR1 SGHNT and CDR2 YYREEE (reference sequence). The V end lost 6 bases, the J end lost 8 bases, and 12 bases lay between the germline ends. For the CDR3, the DNA is TGTGCCAGCACTCCCCTGGGACATGAGCAGTTCTTC. The encoded protein is CASTPLGHEQFF.

The chain links TRBV9 to TRBJ2-7; D gene unclear. V was shortened by 4 bases and J by 1 base, with 12 bases between the two germline ends. The CDR3 consists of 14 residues. Germline CDR1 SGDLS, CDR2 YYNGEE. This CDR3 reads CASSPLSQSYEQYF. CDR3 sequence (DNA): TGTGCCAGCAGCCCCCTCTCCCAGTCCTACGAGCAGTACTTC. The full variable domain, with the rest looked up from reference TRBV9 and TRBJ2-7, is DSGVTQTPKHLITATGQRVTLRCSPRSGDLSVYWYQQSLDQGLQFLIQYYNGEERAKGNILERFSAQQFPDLHSELNLSSLELGDSALYFCASSPLSQSYEQYFGPGTRLTVT.

This clone was picked up a small number of times. V gene TRBV21-1 combines with J gene TRBJ1-5; the table names TRBD1, a call not compared with the DNA. TRBV21-1 is classified as a pseudogene. This CDR3 comprises 18 residues. The CDR3 protein is CASSFQTGTALSNQPQHF. CDR3 in DNA: TGTGCCAGCAGCTTCCAAACCGGGACAGCTCTTAGCAATCAGCCCCAGCATTTT.

V is TRBV18 and J is TRBJ2-5; 13 nucleotides match TRBD2. V shed 3 bases, J shed 2 bases, and the junction held 6 bases outside the gene matches. The germline gives CDR1 KGHSH, CDR2 LQKENI. The CDR3 runs 17 residues. The CDR3 sequence: CASSPRLAGGRQETQYF. For the CDR3, the DNA is TGTGCCAGCTCACCCAGACTAGCGGGGGGCCGTCAAGAGACCCAGTACTTC.

V gene TRBV7-8 combines with J gene TRBJ2-5; TRBD1 aligns across 8 bases. CDR3 length: 15 residues. V dropped 1 base and J dropped 0; count of bases not matched to a gene: 1. Per germline, CDR1 SGHVS and CDR2 FQNEAQ. The CDR3 DNA reads as TGTGCCAGCAGCTTAGGGACAGGGAACCAAGAGACCCAGTACTTC. This encodes CASSLGTGNQETQYF.

This clone was seen a few times. The rearrangement uses TRBV18 and TRBJ2-7; D is ambiguous. Germline CDR1 KGHSH, CDR2 LQKENI. The CDR3 is 12 residues long. V was cut by 5 bases and J by 0 bases, with 5 bases left in between. CDR3 in DNA: TGTGCCAGCTCATCAGACTCCTACGAGCAGTACTTC. Its protein product is CASSSDSYEQYF. Full variable domain (rest looked up from reference TRBV18 and TRBJ2-7): NAGVMQNPRHLVRRRGQEARLRCSPMKGHSHVYWYRQLPEEGLKFMVYLQKENIIDESGMPKERFSAEFPKEGPSILRIQQVVRGDSAAYFCASSSDSYEQYFGPGTRLTVT.

There are a few counts of this clone. This chain joins TRBV19 and TRBJ1-2, with 7 bases aligning to TRBD1. Germline V lookup: CDR1 LNHDA, CDR2 SQIVND (reference sequence). Trimming at V came to 8 bases and at J to 2 bases, leaving 5 bases not matched to a gene. CDR3 size: 13 residues. Here the CDR3 reads CASLDRVNYGYTF. DNA of the CDR3: TGTGCCAGTCTTGACAGGGTCAACTATGGCTACACCTTC.

The J gene is TRBJ1-5, the V gene TRBV2; 10 nucleotides line up with TRBD1. The CDR3 contains 15 residues. J lost 5 bases, V lost 6 bases, and 7 bases had no gene match. Germline V gene lookup returns CDR1 SNHLY and CDR2 FYNNEI. DNA for the CDR3: TGTGCCAGCAGCCGAATGACAGGGGGCGATCAGCCCCAGCATTTT. The encoded protein is CASSRMTGGDQPQHF.

This clone was recorded once. The chain uses TRBV5-6 and TRBJ1-2; D is possibly TRBD1 (6 bases). The CDR3 is 14 amino acids. Germline lookup yields CDR1 SGHDT and CDR2 YYEEEE. The V gene lost 4 bases and the J gene lost 3 bases, with 13 bases spanning the gap. CDR3 loop: CASSLGGLDYGYTF. CDR3 coding DNA: TGTGCCAGCAGCCTGGGGGGGCTAGACTATGGCTACACCTTC.

This chain uses TRBV5-6 with TRBJ2-7; 8 bases fit TRBD1. The CDR3 is made up of 14 amino acids. Germline V lookup: CDR1 SGHDT, CDR2 YYEEEE. V gave up 2 bases and J gave up 5 bases; unmatched junction bases: 6. In DNA form, the CDR3 reads TGTGCCAGCAGCTTTGGACAGGGAATCAACGAGCAGTACTTC. It codes for CASSFGQGINEQYF. The full variable domain, rest sourced from reference TRBV5-6 and TRBJ2-7, is DAGVTQSPTHLIKTRGQQVTLRCSPKSGHDTVSWYQQALGQGPQFIFQYYEEEERQRGNFPDRFSGHQFPNYSSELNVNALLLGDSALYLCASSFGQGINEQYFGPGTRLTVT.

J is TRBJ2-5 and V is TRBV18; D not resolved. The CDR3 sequence is 11 residues long. Trimming cost V 6 bases and J 0 bases, with 2 bases left between them. Germline V gives CDR1 KGHSH, CDR2 LQKENI. The CDR3: CASSHQETQYF. As DNA, the CDR3 is TGTGCCAGCTCCCACCAAGAGACCCAGTACTTC.

The rearrangement links TRBV7-9 to TRBJ1-5, with D perhaps TRBD1 (6 bases). The V end lost 1 base, the J end lost 12 bases, and 13 bases lay between the germline ends. Germline assignment: CDR1 SEHNR and CDR2 FQNEAQ (reference sequence). The CDR3 sequence is 13 residues long. CDR3 DNA sequence: TGTGCCAGCAGCTTAGAACAGGGCGGTAACCAGCATTTT. Residues: CASSLEQGGNQHF.